A single sample gave rise to the 28 T cell receptor beta chains below, sequenced in a study of T-cell memory formation after mild COVID-19. Each CDR3 protein is one row after TCRdb ran MiXCR on the 5' RACE reads. The sample consists of approximately 240,000 distinct CDR3 sequences, roughly 15% of them appearing once. Sequencing was carried out using PBMCs or a T cell subset sorted from them (not recorded which). The source of these receptors is a young man who had mild COVID-19 (a few samples of this study predate the infection). Cell type and time point are not known.

This clonotype was found a few times. The chain couples TRBV4-3 to TRBJ1-2; D is ambiguous. This CDR3 region has 15 residues. With 1 base removed from V and 6 bases from J, the gap between germline ends came to 15 bases. From germline, CDR1 is LGHNA and CDR2 YSLEER. As DNA, the CDR3 is TGCGCCAGCAGCCAAGTCTACCCCCCTCGTCATGGCTACACCTTC. Amino acid sequence: CASSQVYPPRHGYTF.

V is TRBV4-1 and J is TRBJ2-3; no reliable D call. V lost 1 base to trimming and J lost 2 bases, with 10 bases between them. Germline lookup yields CDR1 MGHRA and CDR2 YSYEKL. The CDR3 consists of 15 residues. CDR3 amino acids: CASSQVPLVTDTQYF. CDR3 DNA: TGCGCCAGCAGCCAAGTGCCTTTAGTCACAGATACGCAGTATTTT.

A few counts support this clonotype. The chain is built from TRBV7-3 and TRBJ2-1, with TRBD1 identical over 7 bases. CDR1 and CDR2 from the germline V gene are SGHTA and FQGTGA. The CDR3 is made up of 16 amino acids. V was clipped by 5 bases and J by 3 bases; unmatched bases: 10. CDR3 sequence: CASSLHRGEFYNEQFF. In nucleotides, the CDR3 is TGTGCCAGCAGCCTCCACAGGGGAGAATTCTACAATGAGCAGTTCTTC.

V usage is TRBV5-5 and J usage is TRBJ2-1; D is perhaps TRBD2 (6 bases). The CDR3 is made up of 13 amino acids. The V gene lost 4 bases and the J gene lost 6 bases, with 11 bases spanning the gap. Germline assignment: CDR1 SGHKS and CDR2 YYEKEE (reference sequence). The CDR3 DNA reads as TGTGCCAGCAGCACCGGGACTTTCAATGAGCAGTTCTTC. Translated: CASSTGTFNEQFF.

This clonotype was detected only a few times. V usage is TRBV7-2 and J usage is TRBJ1-1; 7 bases are a match to TRBD1. V was clipped by 3 bases and J by 4 bases; unmatched bases: 2. CDR3 length equals 13 residues. Germline-derived CDR1 and CDR2 are SGHTA and FQGNSA. The CDR3: CASSLGQSTEAFF. CDR3 nucleotide sequence: TGTGCCAGCAGCTTGGGACAGTCCACTGAAGCTTTCTTT.

V and J are TRBV7-9 and TRBJ1-6, with D unresolved. V lost 1 base to trimming and J lost 9 bases, with 10 bases between them. CDR3 length equals 14 residues. Germline CDR1 is SEHNR and CDR2 is FQNEAQ (reference sequence). As DNA, the CDR3 is TGTGCCAGCAGCTTAGAACGGACGAGTTCACCCCTCCACTTT. As protein: CASSLERTSSPLHF.

This clonotype came up many times. This chain uses TRBV6-2 or TRBV6-3 with TRBJ1-5; TRBD1 agrees at 7 bases. The CDR3 covers 15 residues. Germline V lookup: CDR1 MNHEY, CDR2 SVGEGT. V shed 5 bases, J shed 5 bases, and the junction held 9 bases outside the gene matches. CDR3 amino acids: CASSPGLRGDQPQHF. For the CDR3, the DNA is TGTGCCAGCAGTCCGGGACTCAGGGGGGATCAGCCCCAGCATTTT.

At least ten counts were recorded for this clonotype. CDR3 residues: CASSHRKTSGGPPARGANVLTF. In nucleotides, the CDR3 is TGCGCCAGCAGCCACCGCAAAACTAGCGGGGGTCCACCGGCGCGGGGGGCCAACGTCCTGACTTTC. J is TRBJ2-6 and V is TRBV4-1; TRBD2 matches at 11 bases. Germline assignment: CDR1 MGHRA and CDR2 YSYEKL. Trimming took 3 bases from V and 4 from J; bases not matched to a gene: 20. This CDR3 region has 22 residues.

The gene calls are TRBV18 and TRBJ1-1; TRBD1 matches at 11 bases. The V gene end was trimmed by 1 base and the J gene end by 1 base; junction bases not matched to a gene: 5. The CDR3 length is 17 residues. Germline V gene sequence: CDR1 KGHSH, CDR2 LQKENI. The DNA of the CDR3 is TGTGCCAGCTCACCACAGGGGACAGGGGGTAGGAACACTGAAGCTTTCTTT. Translating gives CASSPQGTGGRNTEAFF.

This rearrangement joins TRBV7-3 to TRBJ2-3; 14 bases agree with TRBD2. Germline V gives CDR1 SGHTA, CDR2 FQGTGA. With 5 bases clipped from V and 2 bases from J, the junction kept 9 bases outside the gene matches. This CDR3 region has 18 residues. The CDR3 reads CASSRAGTSGGSTDTQYF. The DNA of the CDR3 is TGTGCCAGCAGCAGAGCCGGGACTAGCGGGGGATCCACAGATACGCAGTATTTT.

This chain links TRBV29-1 with TRBJ2-6, with unresolved D. From germline, CDR1 is SQVTM and CDR2 ANQGSEA. V lost 3 bases to trimming and J lost 4 bases, with 7 bases between them. The CDR3 spans 13 residues. The CDR3 is CSVEGSGANVLTF. The CDR3 nucleotides are TGCAGCGTTGAGGGGTCGGGGGCCAACGTCCTGACTTTC.

The CDR3 sequence: CASSLGAENTEAFF. CDR3 bases: TGTGCCAGCAGCTTAGGGGCAGAGAACACTGAAGCTTTCTTT. The V call is TRBV7-2, the J call TRBJ1-1; D is uncertain. This CDR3 has 14 residues. Germline V gene lookup returns CDR1 SGHTA and CDR2 FQGNSA. V shed 1 base and J shed 1 base, with 7 bases lying between them.

Only a few counts were recorded for this clonotype. This chain links TRBV5-1 with TRBJ2-5, with unresolved D. Germline V lookup: CDR1 SGHRS, CDR2 YFSETQ. The CDR3 extends over 15 amino acids. V was trimmed by 0 bases and J by 3 bases, leaving 12 bases between them. CDR3: CASSLVGTREETQYF. The CDR3 bases are TGCGCCAGCAGCTTGGTCGGTACAAGGGAAGAGACCCAGTACTTC.

V gene TRBV20-1 combines with J gene TRBJ2-5, with 12 positions matching TRBD2. The CDR3 spans 16 residues. The trim removed 3 bases at V and 1 base at J, leaving 6 bases unmatched. Germline CDR1 and CDR2: DFQATT and SNEGSKA (reference sequence). For the CDR3, the DNA is TGCAGTGCTAGCAGACTAGCGGGGGCCGTCCAAGAGACCCAGTACTTC. Translation: CSASRLAGAVQETQYF.

The table lists this clonotype with many counts. The chain recombines TRBV7-2 with TRBJ1-4; the D gene is possibly TRBD1 (6 bases). This CDR3 region has 14 residues. V shed 5 bases and J shed 7 bases, with 14 bases lying between them. Germline CDR1 reads SGHTA; CDR2 reads FQGNSA. The chain's CDR3 is CASSTGTRAEKLFF. The CDR3 coding sequence is TGTGCCAGCAGCACAGGGACCCGGGCTGAAAAACTGTTTTTT.

This clonotype came up a few times. V and J are TRBV6-5 and TRBJ1-6; perhaps TRBD1 as D (6 bases). The CDR3 totals 12 residues. V lost 2 bases and J 11 bases, leaving 7 bases between the germline ends. CDR1 is MNHEY and CDR2 is SVGAGI in the germline V gene. Here the CDR3 reads CASSYRGAPLHF. CDR3 DNA sequence: TGTGCCAGCAGTTACAGGGGGGCACCCCTCCACTTT.

This clonotype was found a few times. The V gene is TRBV12-3 or TRBV12-4, the J gene TRBJ1-5; TRBD1 aligns across 7 bases. CDR3 length equals 16 residues. V was clipped by 1 base and J by 8 bases; unmatched bases: 11. The CDR3 DNA reads TGTGCCAGCAGTTTAGGGACGACAGGGAATGGCGAGCCCCAGCATTTT. It codes for CASSLGTTGNGEPQHF.

This clonotype was observed a few times. This chain links TRBV10-3 with TRBJ1-2, with D unresolved. V dropped 0 bases and J dropped 8 bases, with 10 bases sitting between them. This CDR3 is 13 amino acids long. The germline gives CDR1 ENHRY, CDR2 SYGVKD. The CDR3 DNA follows: TGTGCCATCAGTGAGTCCCTCGGCAACGGCTACACCTTC. This translates into CAISESLGNGYTF.

This clonotype has ten or more counts. This chain uses TRBV7-9 with TRBJ2-1, with D perhaps matching TRBD1 or TRBD2 (5 bases each). Germline V gives CDR1 SEHNR, CDR2 FQNEAQ (reference sequence). The CDR3 runs 11 residues. Trimming stripped 8 bases from V and 9 bases from J, with 11 bases between. The chain's CDR3 is CASHRDGEQFF. Written as DNA, the CDR3 is TGTGCCAGCCACCGGGACGGTGAGCAGTTCTTC.

CDR3 nucleotide sequence: TGTGCCAGCAGTTTATTCCAGGGGGTCGAGCAGTACGTC. Translating it yields CASSLFQGVEQYV. The chain recombines TRBV28 with TRBJ2-7; 7 nucleotides align to TRBD1. The V gene's germline CDR1 is MDHEN and CDR2 SYDVKM. The CDR3 has 13 residues. The V segment lost 1 base and the J segment 6 bases; nucleotides outside the gene matches: 3.

This clonotype turned up a few times. The rearrangement joins TRBV3-1 to TRBJ2-3; 9 bases match TRBD2. From germline, CDR1 is LGHDT and CDR2 YNNKEL (reference sequence). The CDR3 runs to 14 residues. Unmatched junction bases numbered 3, after V lost 4 bases and J lost 4 bases. As DNA, the CDR3 is TGTGCCAGCAGCCTAGCGGGGGACGCAGATACGCAGTATTTT. Its protein product is CASSLAGDADTQYF.

The chain has TRBV5-4 and TRBJ2-1; TRBD2 might be the D (6 bases). CDR1 is SGHNT, CDR2 YYREEE, per germline (reference sequence). CDR3 size: 14 residues. V lost 4 bases, J lost 8 bases, and 16 bases lay in between. The DNA for the CDR3 is TGTGCCAGCAGCCCGGGACTGAGGGTCGATGAGCAGTTCTTC. Protein product: CASSPGLRVDEQFF.

CDR3 in amino acids: CATGRGEETQYF. The CDR3 bases are TGTGCCACGGGCAGGGGGGAAGAGACCCAGTACTTC. The chain uses TRBV24-1 and TRBJ2-5; perhaps TRBD1 as D (7 bases). Germline lookup yields CDR1 KGHDR and CDR2 SFDVKD. V lost 10 bases and J 3 bases, leaving 11 bases between the germline ends. CDR3 length: 12 residues.

The chain employs TRBV4-1 and TRBJ2-3; 8 bases align to TRBD2. J lost 2 bases, V lost 1 base, and 5 bases had no gene match. Per the germline V gene, CDR1 is MGHRA and CDR2 is YSYEKL. This CDR3 contains 16 residues. The CDR3 loop reads CASSQVVAGPTDTQYF. The CDR3 DNA is TGCGCCAGCAGCCAAGTCGTAGCGGGACCCACAGATACGCAGTATTTT.

The chain combines TRBV7-3 with TRBJ1-6; 7 bases align to TRBD1. The CDR3 is 13 amino acids. The V gene's germline CDR1 is SGHTA and CDR2 FQGTGA. The V and J ends lost 2 bases and 8 bases, in that order; junction bases with no gene match: 0. DNA for the CDR3: TGTGCCAGCAGCTTAGACAGGGATTCACCCCTCCACTTT. This codes for CASSLDRDSPLHF.

The chain joins TRBV7-8 to TRBJ2-6; D not certain. The CDR3 is 17 amino acids. Trimming took 1 base from V and 3 from J, leaving 13 bases between them. Germline CDR1 SGHVS, CDR2 FQNEAQ. The CDR3 DNA is TGTGCCAGCAGCTTAGTTAGGCTCCTGGGTGGGGCCAACGTCCTGACTTTC. It specifies CASSLVRLLGGANVLTF.

The CDR3 coding sequence is TGCGCCAGCAGCGCCGGACTAGCGGGGAACACAGATACGCAGTATTTT. Translating gives CASSAGLAGNTDTQYF. The chain has TRBV5-1 and TRBJ2-3; TRBD2 matches at 12 bases. The germline V gene has CDR1 SGHRS and CDR2 YFSETQ. V dropped 4 bases and J dropped 2; count of bases not matched to a gene: 5. The CDR3 has 16 residues.

This clonotype was seen a handful of times. The rearrangement links TRBV2 to TRBJ2-4; no definite D call. The V gene lost 8 bases and the J gene lost 3 bases, with 14 bases spanning the gap. The CDR3 has 14 amino acids. Germline values: CDR1 SNHLY, CDR2 FYNNEI. CDR3 sequence reads: CASGLTVLKNIQYF. The CDR3 DNA reads TGTGCCAGCGGCCTTACAGTCCTCAAAAACATTCAGTACTTC.